This T cell receptor (beta chain) is from a study of identical twins. Regarding the study as a whole: For cord blood, abundant beta clonotypes had fewer insertions, unlike memory repertoires, which showed none. Twin-shared out-of-frame alpha sequences showed excess low generation probability.

Details on this clonotype: As yet, its antigen is unknown.

TCRdb reprocessed the 5' RACE reads via MiXCR and lists one record per CDR3 protein. Of approximately 210,000 distinct CDR3 sequences in the sample, roughly 15% were seen once. These data also featured in a second study, about T cells expressing NK-cell markers.

Material for sequencing was CD8+ T cells sorted from blood. This receptor was taken from a woman in her late teens or twenties in good health.

CDR3 coding DNA: TGTGCCAGCAGTTTATCTAGCGGGGGTGAGACCCAGTACTTC. It translates to CASSLSSGGETQYF. The V gene is TRBV27, the J gene TRBJ2-5; 9 nucleotides agree with TRBD2. Germline lookup yields CDR1 MNHEY and CDR2 SMNVEV (reference sequence). V lost 0 bases to trimming and J lost 5 bases; unmatched junction nucleotides: 1. This CDR3 has 14 residues.